This T cell receptor (beta chain) was sequenced in a study of PD-1 blockade in classical Hodgkin lymphoma. Described time point: cycle 4 day 1 (C4D1), after five to seven weeks of nivolumab. There was relapse after autologous stem cell transplantation in every patient, and there was variation in brentuximab vedotin exposure. Classifying best responses yielded complete response, partial response or progressive disease. The CDR3 runs to 12 residues. Germline V gene lookup returns CDR1 SGHTA and CDR2 FQGNSA. Trimming removed 1 base from V and 7 bases from J, with 5 bases in between. In regard to this clone: Antigen unknown.

Findings and limits, study-wide: CD4+ TCR diversity, unlike CD8+, climbed significantly by C4D1.

Some clones are missing from TCRdb's copy, which holds only in-frame ones; the method was immunoSEQ multiplex PCR. The profile shows about 51,000 clones, approximately 80% of them singletons. This chain links TRBV7-2 with TRBJ2-1; D gene unclear. Sequences were derived from peripheral blood mononuclear cells (PBMCs), sampled before the fourth cycle of nivolumab. The receptor was derived from a human donor with classical Hodgkin lymphoma. The CDR3 is CASSLDRNEQFF. CDR3 DNA sequence: TGTGCCAGCAGCTTAGACCGGAATGAGCAGTTCTTC.